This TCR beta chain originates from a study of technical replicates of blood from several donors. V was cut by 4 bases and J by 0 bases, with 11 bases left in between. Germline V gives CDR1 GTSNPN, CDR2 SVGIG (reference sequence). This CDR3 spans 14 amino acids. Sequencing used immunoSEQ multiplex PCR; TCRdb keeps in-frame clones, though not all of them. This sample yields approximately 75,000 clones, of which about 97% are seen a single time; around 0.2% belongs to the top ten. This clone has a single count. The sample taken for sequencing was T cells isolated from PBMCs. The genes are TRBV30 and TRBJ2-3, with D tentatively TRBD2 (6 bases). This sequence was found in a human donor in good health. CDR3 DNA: TGTGCCTGGAAGACCGGGACTAGCACAGATACGCAGTATTTT. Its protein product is CAWKTGTSTDTQYF.